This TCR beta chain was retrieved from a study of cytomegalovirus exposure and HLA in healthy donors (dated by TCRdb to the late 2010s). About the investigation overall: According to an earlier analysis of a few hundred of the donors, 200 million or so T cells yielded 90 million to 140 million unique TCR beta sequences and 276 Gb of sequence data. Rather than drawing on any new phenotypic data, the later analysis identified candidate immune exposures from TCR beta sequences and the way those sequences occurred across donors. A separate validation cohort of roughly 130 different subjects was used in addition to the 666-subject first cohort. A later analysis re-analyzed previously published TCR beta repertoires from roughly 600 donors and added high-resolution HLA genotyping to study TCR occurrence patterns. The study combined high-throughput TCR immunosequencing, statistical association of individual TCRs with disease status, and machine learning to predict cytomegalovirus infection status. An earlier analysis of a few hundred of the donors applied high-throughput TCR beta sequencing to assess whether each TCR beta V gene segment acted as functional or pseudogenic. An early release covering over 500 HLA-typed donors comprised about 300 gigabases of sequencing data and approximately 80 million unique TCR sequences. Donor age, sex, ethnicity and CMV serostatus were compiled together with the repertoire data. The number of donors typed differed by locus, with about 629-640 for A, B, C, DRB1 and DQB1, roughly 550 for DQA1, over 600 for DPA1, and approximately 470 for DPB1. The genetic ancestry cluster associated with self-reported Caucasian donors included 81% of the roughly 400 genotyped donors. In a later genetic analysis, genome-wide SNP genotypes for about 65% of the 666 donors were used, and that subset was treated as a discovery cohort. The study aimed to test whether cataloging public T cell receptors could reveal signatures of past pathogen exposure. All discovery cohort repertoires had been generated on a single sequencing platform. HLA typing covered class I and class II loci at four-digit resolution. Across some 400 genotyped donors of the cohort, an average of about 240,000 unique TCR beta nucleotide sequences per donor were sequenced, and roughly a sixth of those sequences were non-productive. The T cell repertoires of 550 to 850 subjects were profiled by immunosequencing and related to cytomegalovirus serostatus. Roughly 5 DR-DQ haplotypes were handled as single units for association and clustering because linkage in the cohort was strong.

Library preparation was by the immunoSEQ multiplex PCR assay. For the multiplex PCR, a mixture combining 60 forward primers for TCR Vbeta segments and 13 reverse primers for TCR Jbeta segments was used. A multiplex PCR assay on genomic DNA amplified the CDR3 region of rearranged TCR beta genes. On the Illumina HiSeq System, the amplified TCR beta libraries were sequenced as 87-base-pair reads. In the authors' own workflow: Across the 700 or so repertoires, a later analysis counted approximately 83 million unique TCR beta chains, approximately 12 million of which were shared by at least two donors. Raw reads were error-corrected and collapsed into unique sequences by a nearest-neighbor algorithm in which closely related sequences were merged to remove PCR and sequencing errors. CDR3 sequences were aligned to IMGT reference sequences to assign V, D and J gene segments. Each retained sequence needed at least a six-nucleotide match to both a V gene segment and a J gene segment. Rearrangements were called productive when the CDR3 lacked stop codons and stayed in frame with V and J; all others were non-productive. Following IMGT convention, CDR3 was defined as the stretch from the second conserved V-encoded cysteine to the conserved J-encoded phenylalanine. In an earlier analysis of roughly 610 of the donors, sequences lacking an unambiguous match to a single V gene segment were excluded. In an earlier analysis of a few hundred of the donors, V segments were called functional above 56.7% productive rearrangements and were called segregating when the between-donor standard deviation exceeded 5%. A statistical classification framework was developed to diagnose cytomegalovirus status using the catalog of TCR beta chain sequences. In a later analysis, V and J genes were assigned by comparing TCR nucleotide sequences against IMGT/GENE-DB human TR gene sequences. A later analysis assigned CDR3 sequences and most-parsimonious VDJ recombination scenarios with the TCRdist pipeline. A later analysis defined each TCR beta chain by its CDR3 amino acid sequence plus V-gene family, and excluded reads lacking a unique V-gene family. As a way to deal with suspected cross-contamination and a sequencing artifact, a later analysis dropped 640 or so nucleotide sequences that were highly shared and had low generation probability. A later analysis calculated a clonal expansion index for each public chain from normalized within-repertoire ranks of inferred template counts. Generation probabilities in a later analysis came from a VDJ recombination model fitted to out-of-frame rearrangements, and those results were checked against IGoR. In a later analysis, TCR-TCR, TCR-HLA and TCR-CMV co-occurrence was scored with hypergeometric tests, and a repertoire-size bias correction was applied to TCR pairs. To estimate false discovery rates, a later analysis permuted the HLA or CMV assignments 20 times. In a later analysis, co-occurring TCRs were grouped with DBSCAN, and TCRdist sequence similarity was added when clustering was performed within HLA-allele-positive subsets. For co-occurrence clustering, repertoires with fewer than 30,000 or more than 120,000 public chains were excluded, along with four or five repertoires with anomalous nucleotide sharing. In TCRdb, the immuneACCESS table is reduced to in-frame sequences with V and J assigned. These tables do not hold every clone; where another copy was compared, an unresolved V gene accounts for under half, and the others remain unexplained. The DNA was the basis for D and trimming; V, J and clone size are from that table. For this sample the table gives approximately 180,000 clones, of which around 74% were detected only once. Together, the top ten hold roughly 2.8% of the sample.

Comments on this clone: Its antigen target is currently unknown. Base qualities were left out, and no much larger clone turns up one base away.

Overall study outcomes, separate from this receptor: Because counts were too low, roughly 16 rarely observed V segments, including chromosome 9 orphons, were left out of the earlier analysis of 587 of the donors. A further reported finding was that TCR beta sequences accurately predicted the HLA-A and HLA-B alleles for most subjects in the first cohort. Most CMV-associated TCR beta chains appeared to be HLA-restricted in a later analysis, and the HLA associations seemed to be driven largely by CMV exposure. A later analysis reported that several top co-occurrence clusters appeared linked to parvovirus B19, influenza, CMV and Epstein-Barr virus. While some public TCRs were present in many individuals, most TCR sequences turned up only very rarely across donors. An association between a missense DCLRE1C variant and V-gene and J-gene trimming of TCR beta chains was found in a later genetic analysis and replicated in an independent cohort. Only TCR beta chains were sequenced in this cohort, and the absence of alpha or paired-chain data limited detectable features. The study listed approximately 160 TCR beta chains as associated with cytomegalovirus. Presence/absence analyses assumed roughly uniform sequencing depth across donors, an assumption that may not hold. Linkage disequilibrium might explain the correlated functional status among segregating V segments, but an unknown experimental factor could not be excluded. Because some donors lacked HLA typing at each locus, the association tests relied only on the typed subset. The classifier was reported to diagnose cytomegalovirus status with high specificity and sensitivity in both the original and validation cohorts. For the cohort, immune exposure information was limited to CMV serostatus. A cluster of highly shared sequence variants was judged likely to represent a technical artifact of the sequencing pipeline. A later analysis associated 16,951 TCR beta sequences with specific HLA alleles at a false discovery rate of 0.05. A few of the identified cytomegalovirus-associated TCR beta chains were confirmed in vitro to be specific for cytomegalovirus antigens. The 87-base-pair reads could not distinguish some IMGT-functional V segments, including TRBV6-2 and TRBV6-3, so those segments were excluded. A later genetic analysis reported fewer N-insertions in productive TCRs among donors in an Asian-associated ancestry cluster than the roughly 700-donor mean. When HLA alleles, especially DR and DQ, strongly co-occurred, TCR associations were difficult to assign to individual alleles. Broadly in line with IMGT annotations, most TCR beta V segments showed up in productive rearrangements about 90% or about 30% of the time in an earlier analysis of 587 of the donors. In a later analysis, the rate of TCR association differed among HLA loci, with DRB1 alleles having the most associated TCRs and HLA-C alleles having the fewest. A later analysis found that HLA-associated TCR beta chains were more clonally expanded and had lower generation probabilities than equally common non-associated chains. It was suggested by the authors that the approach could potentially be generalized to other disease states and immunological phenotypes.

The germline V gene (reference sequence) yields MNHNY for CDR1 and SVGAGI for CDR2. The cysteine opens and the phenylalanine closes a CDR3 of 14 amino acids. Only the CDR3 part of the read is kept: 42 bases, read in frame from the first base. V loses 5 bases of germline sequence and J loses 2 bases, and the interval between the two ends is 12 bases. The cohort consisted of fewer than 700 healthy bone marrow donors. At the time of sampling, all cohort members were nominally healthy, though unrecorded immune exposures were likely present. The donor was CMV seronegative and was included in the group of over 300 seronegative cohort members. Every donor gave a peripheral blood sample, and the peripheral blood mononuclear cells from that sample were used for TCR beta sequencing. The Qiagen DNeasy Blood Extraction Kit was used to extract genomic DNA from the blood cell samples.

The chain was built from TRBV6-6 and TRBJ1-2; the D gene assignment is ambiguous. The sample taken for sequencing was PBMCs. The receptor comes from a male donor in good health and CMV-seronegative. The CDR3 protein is CASSDLAANYGYTF. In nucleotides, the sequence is TGTGCCAGCAGTGATTTAGCCGCAAACTATGGCTACACCTTC.